The present TCR beta chain was sequenced within a study of vaccination and CD4 T cells after COVID-19. Across the whole study: Post-COVID samples had a sampling time that fell a median roughly 100 days after diagnosis (range 35 to 161).

The CDR3 is 13 residues long. The germline V and J ends were trimmed by 1 base and 3 bases, with 7 bases remaining between them. Germline CDR1 and CDR2: SGHKS and YYEKEE (reference sequence). Cultured CD4+ T-cell DNA underwent Oncomine TCR Beta short-read sequencing. TCRdb analysed the PCR reads with MiXCR anew, one entry per CDR3 protein. The repertoire holds under 30,000 distinct CDR3 sequences, with around 69% as singletons. General study points: The authors identified 304 of 307 vaccine-specific clones in convalescent patients as spike mono-reactive.

A note on this clonotype: Antigen: not known.

Described treatment: roughly 10-day PBMC culture with coronavirus spike peptide pools or control peptides (ViraFEST assay). Sample: CD4+ T cells from blood, cultured in vitro, taken after SARS-CoV-2 vaccination. This clonotype originated in a human donor who received a COVID-19 vaccine. The rearrangement joins TRBV5-5 to TRBJ1-2, with TRBD1 as a possible D gene (5 bases). The CDR3 DNA reads TGTGCCAGCAGCTTGCCGGGGGACTATGGCTACACCTTC. This translates into CASSLPGDYGYTF. Looking up the rest from reference TRBV5-5 and TRBJ1-2 gives the full variable domain: DAGVTQSPTHLIKTRGQQVTLRCSPISGHKSVSWYQQVLGQGPQFIFQYYEKEERGRGNFPDRFSARQFPNYSSELNVNALLLGDSALYLCASSLPGDYGYTFGSGTRLTVV.